The 6 T cell receptor beta chains given below trace back to one sample, sequenced in a study of response to subunit inactivated influenza vaccine. TCRdb processed the RT-PCR reads anew with MiXCR; each CDR3 protein has one entry. The table shows some 500,000 distinct CDR3 sequences, with approximately 15% occurring only once. Sequenced here: CD4+ T cells sorted from PBMCs, sampled roughly 24 months after vaccination. Receptors were obtained from a man aged 50 to 75 who received an inactivated influenza vaccine.

This rearrangement joins TRBV20-1 to TRBJ1-5; weak D call: TRBD1 (6 bases). V was cut by 1 base and J by 1 base, with 8 bases left in between. This CDR3 is 14 amino acids long. CDR1 and CDR2 from the germline V gene are DFQATT and SNEGSKA (reference sequence). CDR3 in amino acids: CSARGQASNQPQHF. CDR3 nucleotides: TGCAGTGCTAGAGGACAGGCCAGCAATCAGCCCCAGCATTTT.

This clonotype has more than one count but fewer than ten. The V gene is TRBV27, the J gene TRBJ1-5, with D perhaps matching TRBD1 (6 bases). The length of the CDR3 is 14 residues. Per germline, CDR1 MNHEY and CDR2 SMNVEV (reference sequence). V was pared by 5 bases and J by 3 bases, with 11 bases between. This CDR3 reads CASSTGLFNQPQHF. The CDR3 DNA reads TGTGCCAGCAGTACAGGGCTTTTCAATCAGCCCCAGCATTTT.

This clonotype appeared a few times. The rearrangement uses TRBV9 and TRBJ2-2, with 10 bases fitting TRBD1. From germline, CDR1 is SGDLS and CDR2 YYNGEE. The V gene end was trimmed by 3 bases and the J gene end by 5 bases; junction bases not matched to a gene: 4. This CDR3 has 15 amino acids. The CDR3 protein is CASSAKGQGTGELFF. In DNA form, the CDR3 reads TGTGCCAGCAGCGCCAAGGGACAGGGGACCGGGGAGCTGTTTTTT.

This clonotype was observed a few times. The chain links TRBV20-1 to TRBJ1-6, with D unclear. Per germline, CDR1 DFQATT and CDR2 SNEGSKA (reference sequence). V lost 2 bases to trimming and J lost 0 bases, with 11 bases between them. The CDR3 extends over 16 amino acids. CDR3 in amino acids: CSARLAESSYNSPLHF. CDR3 nucleotide sequence: TGCAGTGCTAGACTGGCAGAGAGCTCCTATAATTCACCCCTCCACTTT.

CDR3 DNA sequence: TGTGCCAGCAGTTTACTCGGGGGGACAGGGTCTGGCTACACCTTC. It codes for CASSLLGGTGSGYTF. The V and J genes are TRBV28 and TRBJ1-2; 9 bases map to TRBD1. There are 15 residues in the CDR3. Germline CDR1 is MDHEN and CDR2 is SYDVKM. Trimming cost V 2 bases and J 7 bases; bases outside gene matches: 8.

This clonotype was seen a few times. V and J are TRBV12-3 or TRBV12-4 and TRBJ2-1, with D perhaps given as TRBD1 or TRBD2 (5 bases each). The germline V and J ends were trimmed by 5 bases and 9 bases, with 17 bases remaining between them. The CDR3 sequence is 14 residues long. The CDR3 loop reads CASSPGRLIGEQFF. CDR3 DNA: TGTGCCAGCAGTCCGGGACGCCTGATTGGTGAGCAGTTCTTC.